The present T cell receptor beta chain was sequenced within a study of cytomegalovirus exposure and HLA in healthy donors. Primers for the PCR totalled 60 Vbeta and 13 Jbeta. Some clones are missing from TCRdb's copy, which holds only in-frame ones; the method was immunoSEQ multiplex PCR. The sample lists under 200,000 clones; 60% to 85% were seen once. General study results and limits: The authors later found most CMV-associated TCR beta chains appeared HLA-restricted. Productive rates of about 90% or about 30% were seen for most TCR beta V segments in an earlier analysis.

Note on this clone: Its antigen is as yet unknown.

Sequenced material: PBMCs. This sequence originates from a woman between 35 and 50 years old in good health and CMV-seronegative.

The CDR3 reads CASSSTTSGGANEQFF. CDR3 nucleotides: TGTGCCAGCAGCTCCACCACTAGCGGGGGGGCCAATGAGCAGTTCTTC. V usage is TRBV2 and J usage is TRBJ2-1; 13 bases agree with TRBD2. The ends lost 6 bases at V and 6 bases at J; junction bases unmatched: 8. This CDR3 is 16 amino acids long. Germline values: CDR1 SNHLY, CDR2 FYNNEI.